This T cell receptor beta chain appears in the sequencing data of a study of blood T cell repertoires in COVID-19. Study background: The United States, Italy and Spain provided the acute and convalescent COVID-19 samples. Sources were T cells, B-cell-depleted T cells, or PBMCs; the material itself was cDNA or gDNA.

Per the original methods: The authors estimated nucleated cell counts from reference gene primer amplification. Profiled with immunoSEQ multiplex PCR; TCRdb holds only in-frame clones, not every one. That table is the source of V, J and clone size, and D and trimming were worked out from the DNA. The repertoire consists of some 150,000 clones, with approximately 90% occurring once and the leading ten covering around 2.9%. J lost 7 bases, V lost 4 bases, and 12 bases had no gene match. The CDR3 consists of 16 residues. Per germline, CDR1 LGHDT and CDR2 YNNKEL (reference sequence). The chain recombines TRBV3-1 (or the pseudogene TRBV3-2) with TRBJ2-1; 8 bases line up with TRBD2. This clonotype was sampled from a man between 60 and 75 years old with active or convalescent COVID-19. The sequenced sample consisted of peripheral blood. CDR3 sequence (DNA): TGTGCCAGCAGCCTATATCCGGGACTAGGTTTGAATGAGCAGTTCTTC. The encoded protein is CASSLYPGLGLNEQFF.